Listed below are T cell receptor beta chains from one sample, sequenced in a study of shared clonotypes between healthy human individuals. Sequencing was performed with immunoSEQ multiplex PCR; in TCRdb, only in-frame clones are kept and a portion is missing. The sample holds about 2 million clones, 85% to 95% seen once. The sample consisted of naive CD4+ T cells sorted from blood. The source is a man aged 18-30 years in good health. Both conserved end residues are part of each CDR3. The order of the fields is clone size, D gene, J gene, V gene, CDR3 DNA, CDR3 protein. The D gene is left open where the match is weak. Some rows have no size entry. The others give once, few or many, or a class for an expanded clone.

size: -
D: TRBD1
J: TRBJ2-3
V: TRBV7-3
DNA: TGTGCCAGCAGTTCGACAGGGGGCAACACAGATACGCAGTATTTT
CDR3: CASSSTGGNTDTQYF

size: -
D: -
J: TRBJ1-5
V: TRBV7-9
DNA: TGTGCCAGCAGCCTAGGAACAGCCGACAATCAGCCCCAGCATTTT
CDR3: CASSLGTADNQPQHF

size: -
D: -
J: TRBJ2-7
V: TRBV2
DNA: TGTGCCAGCAGGACCGGGACGCAAGCCTACGAGCAGTACTTC
CDR3: CASRTGTQAYEQYF

size: -
D: -
J: TRBJ2-1
V: TRBV15
DNA: TGTGCCACCAGCAAAAGACTCGATCCAACGAGCTCCTACAATGAGCAGTTCTTC
CDR3: CATSKRLDPTSSYNEQFF

size: -
D: -
J: TRBJ1-2
V: TRBV18
DNA: TGTGCCAGCTCACCGGCAGAGGGCCCTCTCTATGGCTACACCTTC
CDR3: CASSPAEGPLYGYTF

size: -
D: -
J: TRBJ1-1
V: TRBV6-5
DNA: TGTGCCAGCAGTCACCAGGGGATGAACACTGAAGCTTTCTTT
CDR3: CASSHQGMNTEAFF

size: -
D: TRBD1
J: TRBJ1-2
V: TRBV7-8
DNA: TGTGCCAGCAGTTCAGGGGGCTTTGGCTACACCTTC
CDR3: CASSSGGFGYTF

size: -
D: -
J: TRBJ1-6
V: TRBV28
DNA: TGTGCCAGCAGTTTAATATCGAATTCACCCCTCCACTTT
CDR3: CASSLISNSPLHF

size: -
D: -
J: TRBJ1-6
V: TRBV30
DNA: TGTGCCTGCGCCCCGGATAGGCCTGGACCCCTCCACTTT
CDR3: CACAPDRPGPLHF

size: -
D: -
J: TRBJ1-2
V: TRBV19
DNA: TGTGCCAGTAGTATCACTGCGTTAGGCTACACCTTC
CDR3: CASSITALGYTF

size: -
D: TRBD2
J: TRBJ2-1
V: TRBV30
DNA: TGTGCCTGGAGTCCTGGACTAGCGGGTGACAATGAGCAGTTCTTC
CDR3: CAWSPGLAGDNEQFF

size: -
D: TRBD1
J: TRBJ1-6
V: TRBV19
DNA: TGTGCCAGTAGTTCCCCGACAGGGGGCTCATCACCCCTCCACTTT
CDR3: CASSSPTGGSSPLHF

size: -
D: -
J: TRBJ2-7
V: TRBV5-1
DNA: TGCGCCAGCAGCTTGGTACCAGGCTGGAGTTACGAGCAGTACTTC
CDR3: CASSLVPGWSYEQYF

size: -
D: TRBD2
J: TRBJ2-7
V: TRBV18
DNA: TGTGCCAGCTCATTATCAGCGGGAAGGGAATACGAGCAGTACTTC
CDR3: CASSLSAGREYEQYF

size: many
D: TRBD1
J: TRBJ2-2
V: TRBV18
DNA: TGTGCCAGCTCACCCCTGACAGGGGGCGGTACCGGGGAGCTGTTTTTT
CDR3: CASSPLTGGGTGELFF

size: -
D: TRBD1
J: TRBJ1-4
V: TRBV4-3
DNA: TGCGCCAGCAGCCAAGAAGGCTTTCAGGGGGCAGGCGAAAAACTGTTTTTT
CDR3: CASSQEGFQGAGEKLFF

size: once
D: TRBD2
J: TRBJ2-5
V: TRBV28
DNA: TGTGCCAGCAGTCACGGACTAGCGGGAGTACGAGAGACCCAGTACTTC
CDR3: CASSHGLAGVRETQYF

size: -
D: -
J: TRBJ1-2
V: TRBV4-1
DNA: TGCGCCAGCAGCCAAGAAGGTGGGGCCCAGGGCGGCTATGGCTACACCTTC
CDR3: CASSQEGGAQGGYGYTF

size: -
D: -
J: TRBJ2-1
V: TRBV11-2
DNA: TGTGCCAGCAGCCAGGGACAAAACAATGAGCAGTTCTTC
CDR3: CASSQGQNNEQFF

size: few
D: TRBD1
J: TRBJ2-7
V: TRBV6-6
DNA: TGTGCCAGCAGTTCGAGGACAGGCTACGAGCAGTACTTC
CDR3: CASSSRTGYEQYF

size: once
D: -
J: TRBJ2-5
V: TRBV9
DNA: TGTGCCAGCAGCTTCTCCAGGGGATACCAAGAGACCCAGTACTTC
CDR3: CASSFSRGYQETQYF

size: -
D: -
J: TRBJ2-2
V: TRBV30
DNA: TGTGCCTGGGTGGGTTACGCGGCGAACACCGGGGAGCTGTTTTTT
CDR3: CAWVGYAANTGELFF

size: -
D: TRBD1
J: TRBJ2-7
V: TRBV11-2
DNA: TGTGCCAGCAGCTTGGGACAGGTCTACGAGCAGTACTTC
CDR3: CASSLGQVYEQYF

size: -
D: TRBD1
J: TRBJ1-1
V: TRBV6-5
DNA: TGTGCCAGCAGGACAGGGACTGAAGCTTTCTTT
CDR3: CASRTGTEAFF

size: -
D: TRBD1
J: TRBJ2-5
V: TRBV11-3
DNA: TGTGCCAGCAGCTTGGGGACAGGGGAATCGGAGACCCAGTACTTC
CDR3: CASSLGTGESETQYF

size: -
D: -
J: TRBJ2-6
V: TRBV9
DNA: TGTGCCAGCAGCGCGTCGACAAGGCGGAGCTCTGGGGCCAACGTCCTGACTTTC
CDR3: CASSASTRRSSGANVLTF

size: -
D: TRBD2
J: TRBJ2-7
V: TRBV18
DNA: TGTGCCAGCTCACCTCCCTATAGCGGGATTCCCTACGAGCAGTACTTC
CDR3: CASSPPYSGIPYEQYF

size: once
D: TRBD1
J: TRBJ2-1
V: TRBV7-2
DNA: TGTGCCAGCAGCGTCGGGACAGGGGCCTACAATGAGCAGTTCTTC
CDR3: CASSVGTGAYNEQFF

size: -
D: TRBD1
J: TRBJ1-4
V: TRBV5-4
DNA: TGTGCCAGCAGCCTAGACGGGACAGGGACGAGAAGACTGTTTTTT
CDR3: CASSLDGTGTRRLFF

size: -
D: -
J: TRBJ2-7
V: TRBV5-1
DNA: TGCGCCAGCCGCCCTTCTCCAACGGAACCCTACGAGCAGTACTTC
CDR3: CASRPSPTEPYEQYF